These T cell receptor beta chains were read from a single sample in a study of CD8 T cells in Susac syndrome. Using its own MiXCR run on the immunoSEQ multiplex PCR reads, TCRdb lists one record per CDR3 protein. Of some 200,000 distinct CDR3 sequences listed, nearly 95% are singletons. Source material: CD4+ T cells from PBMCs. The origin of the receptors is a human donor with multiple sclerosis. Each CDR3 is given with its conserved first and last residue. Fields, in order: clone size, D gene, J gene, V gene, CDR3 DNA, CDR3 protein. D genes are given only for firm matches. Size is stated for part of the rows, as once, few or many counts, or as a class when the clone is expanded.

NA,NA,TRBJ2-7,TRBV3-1,TGTGCCAGCAGCCAAACCTCATACGAGCAGTACTTC,CASSQTSYEQYF
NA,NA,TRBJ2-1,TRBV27,TGTGCCAGCAGTAACCTGCCTAGCGTTAGGAATGAGCAGTTCTTC,CASSNLPSVRNEQFF
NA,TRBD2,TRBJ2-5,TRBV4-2,TGTGCCAGCAGCCAAGGGGGGACTAGCGGGGCGACCCAGTACTTC,CASSQGGTSGATQYF
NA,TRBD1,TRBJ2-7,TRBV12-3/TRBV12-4,TGTGCCACCAAACCGGGACAGGGACTCGAGCAGTACTTC,CATKPGQGLEQYF
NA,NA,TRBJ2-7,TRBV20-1,TGCAGTGCTGAAGGAGGGTGGAGCGACGAGCAGTACTTC,CSAEGGWSDEQYF
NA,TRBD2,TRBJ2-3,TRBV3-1,TGTGCCAGCAGCCTAGCGGGAGAAGATACGCAGTATTTT,CASSLAGEDTQYF
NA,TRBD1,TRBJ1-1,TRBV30,TGTGCCTGGGGACAGGGGCGGACTGAAGCTTTCTTT,CAWGQGRTEAFF
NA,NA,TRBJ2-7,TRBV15,TGTGCCACCAGCAGAGTGGACAAGCTAACGGGAGAGCAGTACTTC,CATSRVDKLTGEQYF
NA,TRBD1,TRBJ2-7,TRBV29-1,TGCAGCGTTAGGGGACAGGGGGGGGACGAGCAGTACTTC,CSVRGQGGDEQYF
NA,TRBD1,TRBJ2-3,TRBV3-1,TGTGCCAGCAGCCAACGGACAGGGGGGACAGATACGCAGTATTTT,CASSQRTGGTDTQYF
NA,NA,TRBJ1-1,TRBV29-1,TGCAGCGCCGGGACCGGGAACACTGAAGCTTTCTTT,CSAGTGNTEAFF
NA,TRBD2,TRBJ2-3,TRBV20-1,TGCAGTGCTACCCACCTTACTAGCGGGAGCACAGATACGCAGTATTTT,CSATHLTSGSTDTQYF
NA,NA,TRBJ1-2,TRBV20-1,TGCAGTGCTAGAGAGGAAGGCTACACCTTC,CSAREEGYTF
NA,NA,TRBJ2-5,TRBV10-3,TGTGCCATCAGTGGTAGTGAAGAGACCCAGTACTTC,CAISGSEETQYF
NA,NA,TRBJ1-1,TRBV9,TGTGCCAGCAGCGTAGGTGGACCGATAAACACTGAAGCTTTCTTT,CASSVGGPINTEAFF
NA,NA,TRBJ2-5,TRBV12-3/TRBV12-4,TGTGCCAGCAGTTTCGGTTCCGGTGGAGAGACCCAGTACTTC,CASSFGSGGETQYF
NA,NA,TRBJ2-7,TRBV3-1,TGTGCCAGCAGCCAAGGCCAGGGGGGAAGAGAGCAGTACTTC,CASSQGQGGREQYF
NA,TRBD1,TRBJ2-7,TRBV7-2,TGTGCCAGCAGCTTCTCAAGGGGGCTTAACTACGAGCAGTACTTC,CASSFSRGLNYEQYF
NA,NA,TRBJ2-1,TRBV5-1,TGCGCCAGCAGCTTTGATAGGGCAAACAATGAGCAGTTCTTC,CASSFDRANNEQFF
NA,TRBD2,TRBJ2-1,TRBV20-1,TGCAGTGCCACGAGCGGGGGGGCCTACAATGAGCAGTTCTTC,CSATSGGAYNEQFF
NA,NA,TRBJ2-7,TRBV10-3,TGTGCCATCACCCTTAATGGGGGCCCTGGCTACGAGCAGTACTTC,CAITLNGGPGYEQYF
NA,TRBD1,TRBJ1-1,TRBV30,TGTGCCTGGAGTAGTCCGGGACAGAATGAAGCTTTCTTT,CAWSSPGQNEAFF
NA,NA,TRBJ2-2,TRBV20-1,TGCAGTGCTAGAGAAACCTTCGGGGAGCTGTTTTTT,CSARETFGELFF
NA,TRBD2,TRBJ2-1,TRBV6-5,TGTGCCAGCAGTTATCCGGGACTAGCGGGGGGTGTTAGCTCCTACAATGAGCAGTTCTTC,CASSYPGLAGGVSSYNEQFF
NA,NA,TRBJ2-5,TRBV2,TGTGCCAGCCGGGAGTTTATCCAAGAGACCCAGTACTTC,CASREFIQETQYF
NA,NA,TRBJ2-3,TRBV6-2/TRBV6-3,TGTGCCAGCCTCTCCCGGGACTGGGGGACAGATACGCAGTATTTT,CASLSRDWGTDTQYF
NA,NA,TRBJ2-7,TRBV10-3,TGTGCCATCAGTGAGCCCCCGACCTACGAGCAGTACTTC,CAISEPPTYEQYF
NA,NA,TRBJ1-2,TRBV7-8,TGTGCCAGCAGCTTAAGGGGGGCTTCCTATGGCTACACCTTC,CASSLRGASYGYTF
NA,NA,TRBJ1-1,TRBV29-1,TGCAGCGCTCGGGGAGGGTCAAACACTGAAGCTTTCTTT,CSARGGSNTEAFF
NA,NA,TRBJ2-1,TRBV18,TGTGCCAGCTCACCACCGGGGGCGAGGTCCTACAATGAGCAGTTCTTC,CASSPPGARSYNEQFF
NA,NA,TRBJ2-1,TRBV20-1,TGCAGTGCTAGATTACTGGGGGATGAGCAGTTCTTC,CSARLLGDEQFF
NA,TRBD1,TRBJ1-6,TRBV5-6,TGTGCCAGCAGCTTGGGGGACAGGAGTTCACCCCTCCACTTT,CASSLGDRSSPLHF
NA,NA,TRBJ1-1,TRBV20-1,TGCAGTGCTAGAGGGGGGGGTGAAGCTTTCTTT,CSARGGGEAFF
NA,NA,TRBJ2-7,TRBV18,TGTGCCAGCTCACCACCTATACAGGACGAGCAGTACTTC,CASSPPIQDEQYF
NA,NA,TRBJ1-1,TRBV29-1,TGCAGCGTTGCCCGACAAGACAACACTGAAGCTTTCTTT,CSVARQDNTEAFF
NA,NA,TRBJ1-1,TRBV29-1,TGCAGCGTTTCCAAGGGGGTGAACACTGAAGCTTTCTTT,CSVSKGVNTEAFF
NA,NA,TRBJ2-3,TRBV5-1,TGCGCCAGCAGCTTGGGGGTCGCGCGAGACACAGATACGCAGTATTTT,CASSLGVARDTDTQYF
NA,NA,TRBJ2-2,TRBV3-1,TGTGCCAGCAGCCCCCAGGGAGGCACCGGGGAGCTGTTTTTT,CASSPQGGTGELFF
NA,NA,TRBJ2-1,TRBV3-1,TGTGCCAGCAGCCCCGGGACCCTCAATGAGCAGTTCTTC,CASSPGTLNEQFF
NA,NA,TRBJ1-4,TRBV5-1,TGCGCCAGCAGCTTGGTCGGCAGAGCAAATGAAAAACTGTTTTTT,CASSLVGRANEKLFF
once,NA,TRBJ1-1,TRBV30,TGTGCCTGGCGAACTCAAATGGGGCTTACTGAAGCTTTCTTT,CAWRTQMGLTEAFF
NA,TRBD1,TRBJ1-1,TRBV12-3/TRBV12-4,TGTGCCAGCAGGCCACAGGGGGCTCTGTTGAACACTGAAGCTTTCTTT,CASRPQGALLNTEAFF
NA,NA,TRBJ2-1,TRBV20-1,TGCAGTGCTAGACCAGCGGATCGGGGGAATGAGCAGTTCTTC,CSARPADRGNEQFF
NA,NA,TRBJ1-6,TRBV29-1,TGCAGCGTTGCCTTGGGACGGGGTAATAATTCACCCCTCCACTTT,CSVALGRGNNSPLHF
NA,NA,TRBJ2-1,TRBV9,TGTGCCAGCAGCGTAACTAGCCAAAGCAATGAGCAGTTCTTC,CASSVTSQSNEQFF
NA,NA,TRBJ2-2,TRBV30,TGTGCTTTGGGGTCCACCGGGGAGCTGTTTTTT,CALGSTGELFF
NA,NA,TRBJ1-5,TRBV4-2,TGTGCCAGCAGCCAAGATCCGACCCTTAATCAGCCCCAGCATTTT,CASSQDPTLNQPQHF
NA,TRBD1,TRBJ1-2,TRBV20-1,TGCAGTGCTAGCGCAGGGGGATTTGATGGCTACACCTTC,CSASAGGFDGYTF
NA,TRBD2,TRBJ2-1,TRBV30,TGTGCCTGGAGATTAGCGGGGGTAAATGAGCAGTTCTTC,CAWRLAGVNEQFF
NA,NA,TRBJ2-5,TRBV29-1,TGCAGCGTTGAAAAGGGATTTGTGGGGCCAGAGACCCAGTACTTC,CSVEKGFVGPETQYF
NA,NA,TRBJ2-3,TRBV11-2,TGTGCCAGCAGCCCGCAGATGGGGACCCGACTGGGTACGCAGTATTTT,CASSPQMGTRLGTQYF
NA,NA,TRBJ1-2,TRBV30,TGTGCCTGGAGTGTACCCAATACCCCATATGGCTACACCTTC,CAWSVPNTPYGYTF
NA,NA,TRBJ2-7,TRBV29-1,TGCAGCGTTGTCTCATCCCCGGGGCCCTACGAGCAGTACTTC,CSVVSSPGPYEQYF
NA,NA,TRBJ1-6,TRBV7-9,TGTGCCAGCAGCTTAGCCCTCGGCCATTCAACACCCCTCCACTTT,CASSLALGHSTPLHF
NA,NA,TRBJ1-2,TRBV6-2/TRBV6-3,TGTGCCAGCAGTTACGGAGGGTACGAGGGTGGCTACACCTTC,CASSYGGYEGGYTF
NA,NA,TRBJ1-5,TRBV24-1,TGTGCCACCAGTGAGGGCGATTACAACGGCAATCAGCCCCAGCATTTT,CATSEGDYNGNQPQHF
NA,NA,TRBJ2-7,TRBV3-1,TGTGCCAGCAGCTATACAGGGTCCTACGAGCAGTACTTC,CASSYTGSYEQYF